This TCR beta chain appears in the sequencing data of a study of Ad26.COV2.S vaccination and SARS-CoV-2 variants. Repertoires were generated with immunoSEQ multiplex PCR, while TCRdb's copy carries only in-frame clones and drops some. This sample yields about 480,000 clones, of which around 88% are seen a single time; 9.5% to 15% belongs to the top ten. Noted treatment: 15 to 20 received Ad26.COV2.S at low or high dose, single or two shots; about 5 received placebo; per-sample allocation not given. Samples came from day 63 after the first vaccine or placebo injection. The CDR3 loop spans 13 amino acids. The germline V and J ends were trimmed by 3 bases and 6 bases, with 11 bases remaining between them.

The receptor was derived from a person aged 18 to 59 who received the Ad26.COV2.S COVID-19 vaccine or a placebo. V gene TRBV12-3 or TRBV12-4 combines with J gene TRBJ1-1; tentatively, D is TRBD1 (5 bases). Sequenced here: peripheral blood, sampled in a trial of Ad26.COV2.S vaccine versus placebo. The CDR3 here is CASSLAGRPEAFF. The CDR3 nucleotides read TGTGCCAGCAGTTTGGCAGGGCGGCCTGAAGCTTTCTTT.